Detailed here is one T cell receptor beta chain. The data originate from a study of early T cells in non-severe SARS-CoV-2 infection. Study context: Unpaired chains resulted from sequencing bulk RNA of unsorted whole blood.

TCRdb passed the 5' RACE reads through MiXCR, listing each CDR3 protein once. The table records fewer than 65,000 distinct CDR3 sequences, around an eighth of them present only once. This TCR was sampled from an adult who was a healthcare worker with PCR-confirmed SARS-CoV-2 infection or an uninfected control (not recorded which). The sample comprised whole blood.

CDR3 DNA: TGTGCCAGCAGCTTAGGTCGCAGCCAAGAGACCCAGTACTTC. Translation: CASSLGRSQETQYF. The chain uses TRBV7-2 and TRBJ2-5; D uncertain. Germline V CDR1 and CDR2: SGHTA, FQGNSA. The V end was cut by 1 base, the J end by 1 base, with 7 bases between. This CDR3 is built from 14 residues.